This T cell receptor beta chain was recorded in a study of blood T cell repertoires in COVID-19 (dated by TCRdb to between 2020 and 2021). For context, the study as a whole: Collaborator samples came from the United States, Italy and Spain and covered acute and convalescent phases of COVID-19. The prospective study material was composed of cDNA or gDNA derived from T cells, B-cell-depleted T cells, or PBMCs. The dataset comprised deeply sampled blood TCRbeta repertoires from subjects exposed to, actively infected with, or recovered from COVID-19. The repertoires were released in a freely available public database intended as a resource for research on the immune response to SARS-CoV-2. The samples were drawn from two sources: the first 160 participants of the ongoing ImmuneRACE study, and 1,200 or so subjects contributed by 6 global collaborators. A de-identified subject ID, COVID-19 status, age in years and sex were almost always included in the sample metadata. Where HLA class I and class II types were available, the types were taken from metadata supplied by the sample provider, not from assay-based typing.

Whole blood was collected in K2EDTA tubes by collaborating institutions according to the institutions' own protocols. Collaborator samples were shipped for TCRbeta analysis as frozen whole blood, isolated PBMCs, or DNA extracted from either sample type. Deletion took 1 base off V and 2 bases off J, with a span of 2 bases between the germline ends. The germline V gene sets CDR1 to LGHNA and CDR2 to YSLEER. The CDR3 sequence holds 12 residues, the cysteine and phenylalanine included. Only the CDR3 region is kept as DNA, spanning 36 bases read in frame from base 1. What the research found in general, with its limitations: The amount of clinical and demographic metadata varied by source and participant and was provided uncurated.

Turning to this clone: It has no known antigen specificity. There are no base qualities to consult, and no much larger clone falls within one base.

TCRbeta CDR3 regions were amplified from genomic DNA using the immunoSEQ Assay, a bias-controlled multiplex PCR. The study's processing was this. Within the assay, amplification of reference gene primers was used to estimate how many nucleated cells each sample contained. To quantify the absolute abundance of each unique TCRbeta CDR3 rearrangement, sequence reads were collapsed and filtered. Productive Simpson clonality was computed per sample as the square root of Simpson's diversity index over productive rearrangements. TCRdb's version of the immuneACCESS table is confined to in-frame rearrangements and falls short of the full clone set. An unresolved V gene accounts for under half of the shortfall where checked; the remainder is of unknown origin. For V, J and clone size, that table is used; D and trimming come from the DNA. Within this sample are about 83,000 clones, with about nine tenths of them counted one time only. The ten top clones hold 3% of the sample.

The receptor's source is a woman in her fifties or sixties with active or convalescent COVID-19. The sample was peripheral blood. The chain joins TRBV4-3 to TRBJ1-1; no D gene is confidently identified. The CDR3 reads as follows: CASSQANTEAFF. At the DNA level, the sequence is TGCGCCAGCAGCCAAGCAAACACTGAAGCTTTCTTT.